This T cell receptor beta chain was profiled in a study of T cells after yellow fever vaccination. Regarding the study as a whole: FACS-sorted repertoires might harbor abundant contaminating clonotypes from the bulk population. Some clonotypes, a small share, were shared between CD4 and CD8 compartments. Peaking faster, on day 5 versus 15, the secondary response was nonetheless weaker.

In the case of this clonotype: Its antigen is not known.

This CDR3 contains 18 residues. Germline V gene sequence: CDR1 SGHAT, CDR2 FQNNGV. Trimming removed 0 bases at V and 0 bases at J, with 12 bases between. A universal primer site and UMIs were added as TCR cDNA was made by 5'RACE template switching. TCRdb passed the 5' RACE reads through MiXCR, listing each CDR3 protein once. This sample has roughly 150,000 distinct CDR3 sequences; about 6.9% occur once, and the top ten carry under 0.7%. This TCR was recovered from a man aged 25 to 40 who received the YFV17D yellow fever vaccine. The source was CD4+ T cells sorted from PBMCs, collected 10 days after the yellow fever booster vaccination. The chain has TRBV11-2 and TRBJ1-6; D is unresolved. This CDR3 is CASSLDARGSSYNSPLHF. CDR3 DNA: TGTGCCAGCAGCTTAGATGCTCGGGGATCCTCCTATAATTCACCCCTCCACTTT.